Included here is one T cell receptor (beta chain) sequence, with context. The target antigen is unknown. This record comes from a study of cytomegalovirus exposure and HLA in healthy donors. Study as a whole: The Caucasian-associated ancestry cluster contained 81% of the 300 to 450 genotyped donors.

Study-level findings and limits: Links to common viral pathogens appeared, in a later analysis, for several of the most significant clusters. The study carried out a later analysis of TCR beta sequences. It associated some 17,000 of them with specific HLA alleles at a false discovery rate of 0.05. Later analysis showed most CMV-associated TCR beta chains appearing HLA-restricted.

Amplification used 60 Vbeta primers and 13 Jbeta primers. Profiled with immunoSEQ multiplex PCR; TCRdb holds only in-frame clones, not every one. The table includes 99,000 or so clones, 60% to 80% detected once. This CDR3 is 17 amino acids long. Trimming cost V 0 bases and J 8 bases; bases outside gene matches: 12. From germline, CDR1 is SGHTS and CDR2 YDEGEE. The sample was PBMCs. V usage is TRBV5-8 and J usage is TRBJ1-4; TRBD1 matches at 8 bases. The receptor comes from a man aged 60 to 75 in good health and CMV-seropositive. The CDR3 here is CASSLEGRQGSNEKLFF. CDR3 in DNA: TGTGCCAGCAGCTTGGAGGGTCGACAGGGGAGTAACGAAAAACTGTTTTTT.